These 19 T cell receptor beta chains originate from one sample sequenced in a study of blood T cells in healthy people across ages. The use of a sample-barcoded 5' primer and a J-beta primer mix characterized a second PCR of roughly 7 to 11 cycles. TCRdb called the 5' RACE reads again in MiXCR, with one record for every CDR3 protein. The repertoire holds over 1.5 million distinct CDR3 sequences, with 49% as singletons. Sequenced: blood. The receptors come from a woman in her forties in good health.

CDR3 DNA sequence: TGTGCCAGCAGCTTTCCCGGGACTAATGGCTACACCTTC. It yields the protein CASSFPGTNGYTF. The chain has TRBV7-2 and TRBJ1-2; maybe TRBD1 (5 bases). The CDR3 consists of 13 residues. The V and J ends lost 3 bases and 6 bases respectively, with 11 bases between them. Germline V gives CDR1 SGHTA, CDR2 FQGNSA.

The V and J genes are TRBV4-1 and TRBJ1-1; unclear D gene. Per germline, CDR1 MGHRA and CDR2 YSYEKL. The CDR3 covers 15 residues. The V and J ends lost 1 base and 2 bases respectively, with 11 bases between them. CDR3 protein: CASSQVGGINTEAFF. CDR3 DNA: TGCGCCAGCAGCCAAGTTGGAGGTATTAACACTGAAGCTTTCTTT.

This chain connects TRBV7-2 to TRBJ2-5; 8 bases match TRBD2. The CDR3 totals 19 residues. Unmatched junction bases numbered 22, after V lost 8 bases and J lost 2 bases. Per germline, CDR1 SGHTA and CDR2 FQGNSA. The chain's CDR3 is CASGSHFGAGGEVQETQYF. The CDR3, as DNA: TGTGCCAGCGGCTCCCACTTCGGCGCGGGGGGCGAGGTTCAAGAGACCCAGTACTTC.

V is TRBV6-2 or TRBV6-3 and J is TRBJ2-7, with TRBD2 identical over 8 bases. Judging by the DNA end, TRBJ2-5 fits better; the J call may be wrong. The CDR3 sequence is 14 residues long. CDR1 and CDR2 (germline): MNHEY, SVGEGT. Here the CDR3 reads CASIKQTSEETQYF. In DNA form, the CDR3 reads TGTGCCAGCATCAAACAGACTAGCGAAGAGACCCAGTACTTC.

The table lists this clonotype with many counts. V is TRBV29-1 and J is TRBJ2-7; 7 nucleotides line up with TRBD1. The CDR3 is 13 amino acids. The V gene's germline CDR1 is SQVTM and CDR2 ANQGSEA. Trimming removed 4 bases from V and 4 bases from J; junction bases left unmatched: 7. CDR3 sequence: CSVGTGVRYEQYF. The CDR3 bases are TGCAGCGTTGGTACAGGGGTTCGATACGAGCAGTACTTC.

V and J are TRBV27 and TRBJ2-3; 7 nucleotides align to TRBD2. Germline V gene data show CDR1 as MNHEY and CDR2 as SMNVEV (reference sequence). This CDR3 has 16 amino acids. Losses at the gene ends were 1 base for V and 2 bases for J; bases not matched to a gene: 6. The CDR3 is CASSLWAGVNTDTQYF. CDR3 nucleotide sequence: TGTGCCAGCAGTTTATGGGCGGGGGTTAACACAGATACGCAGTATTTT.

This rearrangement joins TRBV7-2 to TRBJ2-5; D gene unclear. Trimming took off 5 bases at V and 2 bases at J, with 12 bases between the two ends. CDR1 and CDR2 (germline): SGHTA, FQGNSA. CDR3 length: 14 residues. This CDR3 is CASSVGPLQETQYF. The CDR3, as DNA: TGTGCCAGCAGCGTCGGACCTTTACAAGAGACCCAGTACTTC.

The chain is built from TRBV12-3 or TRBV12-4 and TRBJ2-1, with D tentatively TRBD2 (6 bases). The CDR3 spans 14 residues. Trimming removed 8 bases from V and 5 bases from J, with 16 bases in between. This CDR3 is CASRVEGKNNEQFF. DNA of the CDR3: TGTGCCAGCCGGGTGGAGGGTAAGAACAATGAGCAGTTCTTC.

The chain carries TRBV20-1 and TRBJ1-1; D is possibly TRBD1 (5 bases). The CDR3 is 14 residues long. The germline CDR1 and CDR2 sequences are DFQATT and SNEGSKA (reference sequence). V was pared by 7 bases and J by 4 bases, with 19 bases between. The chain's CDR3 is CSVLDSLGTTEAFF. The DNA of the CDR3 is TGCAGTGTTCTTGACAGCCTAGGGACCACTGAAGCTTTCTTT.

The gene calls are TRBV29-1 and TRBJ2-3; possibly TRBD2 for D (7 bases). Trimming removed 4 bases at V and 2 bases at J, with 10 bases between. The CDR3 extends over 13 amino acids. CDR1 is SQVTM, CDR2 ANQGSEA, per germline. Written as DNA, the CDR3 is TGCAGCGTTGGGGGGGGCACCACAGATACGCAGTATTTT. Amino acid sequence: CSVGGGTTDTQYF.

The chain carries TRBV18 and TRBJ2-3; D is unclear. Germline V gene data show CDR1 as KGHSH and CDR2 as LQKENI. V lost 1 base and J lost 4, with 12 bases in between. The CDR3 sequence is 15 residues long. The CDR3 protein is CASSPRGQVADTQYF. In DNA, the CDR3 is TGTGCCAGCTCACCACGCGGCCAGGTTGCAGATACGCAGTATTTT.

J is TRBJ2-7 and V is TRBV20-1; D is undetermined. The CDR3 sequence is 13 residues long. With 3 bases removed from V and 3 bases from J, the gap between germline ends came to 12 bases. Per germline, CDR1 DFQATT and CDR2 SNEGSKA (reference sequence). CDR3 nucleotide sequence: TGCAGTGCTAGCCAGACTGTTAACTACGAGCAGTACTTC. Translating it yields CSASQTVNYEQYF.

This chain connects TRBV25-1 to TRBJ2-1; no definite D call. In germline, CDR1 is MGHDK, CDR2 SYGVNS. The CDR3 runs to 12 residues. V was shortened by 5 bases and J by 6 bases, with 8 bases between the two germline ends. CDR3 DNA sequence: TGTGCCAGCAGTACCCCTGGCAATGAGCAGTTCTTC. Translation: CASSTPGNEQFF.

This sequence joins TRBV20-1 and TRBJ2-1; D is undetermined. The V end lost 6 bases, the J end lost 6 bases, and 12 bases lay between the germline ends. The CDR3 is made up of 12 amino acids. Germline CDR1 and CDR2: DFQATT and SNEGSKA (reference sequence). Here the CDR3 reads CSAESTTNEQFF. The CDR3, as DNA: TGCAGTGCCGAGAGTACTACCAATGAGCAGTTCTTC.

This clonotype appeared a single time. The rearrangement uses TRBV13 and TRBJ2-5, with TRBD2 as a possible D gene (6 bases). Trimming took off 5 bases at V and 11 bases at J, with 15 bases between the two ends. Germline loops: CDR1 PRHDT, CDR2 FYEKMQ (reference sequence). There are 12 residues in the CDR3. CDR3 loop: CASSATRGEQYF. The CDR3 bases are TGTGCCAGCAGCGCTACCCGCGGGGAGCAGTACTTC.

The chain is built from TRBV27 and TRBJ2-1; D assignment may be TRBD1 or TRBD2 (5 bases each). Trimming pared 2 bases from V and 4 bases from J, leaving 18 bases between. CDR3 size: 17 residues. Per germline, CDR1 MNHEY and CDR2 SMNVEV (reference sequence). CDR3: CASSLGQGRPNYNEQFF. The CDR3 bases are TGTGCCAGCAGTTTAGGGCAGGGACGGCCGAATTACAATGAGCAGTTCTTC.

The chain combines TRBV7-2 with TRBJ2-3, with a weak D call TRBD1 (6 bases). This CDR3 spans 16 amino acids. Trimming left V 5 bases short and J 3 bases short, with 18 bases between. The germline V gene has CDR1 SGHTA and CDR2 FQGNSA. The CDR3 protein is CASSLQGPVGTDTQYF. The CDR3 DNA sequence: TGTGCCAGCAGCCTACAGGGCCCCGTTGGTACAGATACGCAGTATTTT.

CDR3: CASVPGGHYSNEQYF. CDR3 coding DNA: TGTGCCAGCGTGCCTGGAGGACACTACTCGAACGAGCAGTACTTC. The V gene is TRBV6-6, the J gene TRBJ2-5, with D perhaps given as TRBD1 or TRBD2 (5 bases each). Matching the DNA end better, TRBJ2-7 makes the J call doubtful. The CDR3 contains 15 residues. Germline CDR1 reads MNHNY; CDR2 reads SVGAGI (reference sequence).

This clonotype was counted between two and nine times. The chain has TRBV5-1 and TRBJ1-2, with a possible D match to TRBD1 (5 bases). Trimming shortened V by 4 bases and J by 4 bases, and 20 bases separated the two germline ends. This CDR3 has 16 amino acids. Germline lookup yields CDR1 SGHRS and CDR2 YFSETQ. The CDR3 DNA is TGCGCCAGCAGCCCCAACCCGCAGGGTAGTGGCTATGGCTACACCTTC. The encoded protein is CASSPNPQGSGYGYTF.